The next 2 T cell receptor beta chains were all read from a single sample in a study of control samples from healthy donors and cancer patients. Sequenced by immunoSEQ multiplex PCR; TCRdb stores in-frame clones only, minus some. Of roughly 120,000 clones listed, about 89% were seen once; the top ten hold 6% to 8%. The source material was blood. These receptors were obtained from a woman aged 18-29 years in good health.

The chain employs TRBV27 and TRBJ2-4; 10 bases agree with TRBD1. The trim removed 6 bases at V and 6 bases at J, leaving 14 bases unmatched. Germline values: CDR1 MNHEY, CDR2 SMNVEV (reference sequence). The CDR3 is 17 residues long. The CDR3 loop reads CASSRLRSRDRGNIQYF. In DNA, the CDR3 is TGTGCCAGCAGCCGACTGCGCTCCCGGGACAGGGGAAACATTCAGTACTTC.

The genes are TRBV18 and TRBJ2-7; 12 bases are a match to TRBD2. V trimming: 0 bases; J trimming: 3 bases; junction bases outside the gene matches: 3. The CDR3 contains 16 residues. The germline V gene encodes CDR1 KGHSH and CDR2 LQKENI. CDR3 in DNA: TGTGCCAGCTCACCACCCCCTAGCGGGAGGGTCTACGAGCAGTACTTC. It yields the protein CASSPPPSGRVYEQYF. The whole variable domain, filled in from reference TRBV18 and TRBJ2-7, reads NAGVMQNPRHLVRRRGQEARLRCSPMKGHSHVYWYRQLPEEGLKFMVYLQKENIIDESGMPKERFSAEFPKEGPSILRIQQVVRGDSAAYFCASSPPPSGRVYEQYFGPGTRLTVT.